The 21 T cell receptor beta chains below all came from one sample that was sequenced in a study of molecular identifiers for immune sequencing clone quantification. TCRdb reprocessed the PCR reads with MiXCR, giving one entry per CDR3 protein. The sample records hundreds of thousands of distinct CDR3 sequences, 15% to 20% being singletons. Sample: naive CD8+ T cells from blood, with Jurkat cell RNA spiked in. Subset given: FACS-sorted CD8+CD4-CCR7+CD45RA+ naive T cells. Source of these receptors: a human donor in good health. Some libraries in this study had Jurkat cell RNA spiked in.

A few counts support this clonotype. The V call is TRBV15, the J call TRBJ1-1; D unclear. Germline V gene lookup returns CDR1 LNHNV and CDR2 YYDKDF (reference sequence). Trimming shortened V by 0 bases and J by 4 bases, and 15 bases separated the two germline ends. The CDR3 has 16 amino acids. The CDR3 bases are TGTGCCACCAGCAGAGATTTGTCGGGCGCGGGCACTGAAGCTTTCTTT. It codes for CATSRDLSGAGTEAFF.

The V gene is TRBV10-3, the J gene TRBJ2-7; D gene unclear. Trimming shortened V by 10 bases and J by 5 bases, and 24 bases separated the two germline ends. Germline CDR1 and CDR2: ENHRY and SYGVKD. The CDR3 spans 15 residues. CDR3 DNA: TGTGCCAAGTCGCCCGGGCAGGCGAGTCGAGACGAGCAGTACTTC. Its translation: CAKSPGQASRDEQYF.

The V call is TRBV5-4, the J call TRBJ2-3; TRBD2 matches at 16 bases. The CDR3 loop spans 16 amino acids. The V and J ends lost 2 bases and 6 bases, in that order; junction bases with no gene match: 3. Germline CDR1 SGHNT, CDR2 YYREEE (reference sequence). CDR3 in amino acids: CASSFPGLAGGDTQYF. In DNA form, the CDR3 reads TGTGCCAGCAGCTTCCCGGGACTAGCGGGGGGGGATACGCAGTATTTT.

This chain joins TRBV20-1 and TRBJ2-1; 11 bases map to TRBD2. The CDR3 runs 14 residues. Looked up from germline, CDR1 is DFQATT and CDR2 is SNEGSKA (reference sequence). V trimming: 7 bases; J trimming: 8 bases; junction bases outside the gene matches: 10. The CDR3 nucleotides are TGCAGTGTAGAGACTAGCGGGGTGTTAGATGAGCAGTTCTTC. Translating gives CSVETSGVLDEQFF.

This clonotype was counted between two and nine times. V gene TRBV27 combines with J gene TRBJ2-7; D is perhaps TRBD1 (7 bases). Germline loops: CDR1 MNHEY, CDR2 SMNVEV (reference sequence). V lost 1 base and J 4 bases, leaving 11 bases between the germline ends. The CDR3 covers 14 residues. CDR3 amino acids: CASSLWAGGYEQYF. CDR3 coding DNA: TGTGCCAGCAGTTTATGGGCAGGGGGGTACGAGCAGTACTTC.

The rearrangement links TRBV29-1 to TRBJ1-1, with 9 bases that match TRBD1. Trimming cost V 3 bases and J 0 bases; bases outside gene matches: 8. The CDR3 is 16 residues long. The germline gives CDR1 SQVTM, CDR2 ANQGSEA. CDR3 in amino acids: CSVDNRGPLMNTEAFF. The CDR3 DNA reads TGCAGCGTTGATAACAGGGGGCCTCTCATGAACACTGAAGCTTTCTTT.

This clonotype was seen repeatedly, ten times or more. This rearrangement joins TRBV28 to TRBJ1-5; a possible D gene is TRBD1 (6 bases). V shed 6 bases and J shed 8 bases, with 20 bases lying between them. The germline CDR1 and CDR2 sequences are MDHEN and SYDVKM. This CDR3 spans 15 amino acids. The CDR3 is CASRYTTGLYEPQHF. The CDR3 DNA reads TGTGCCAGCAGATACACGACAGGTCTCTATGAGCCCCAGCATTTT. The full variable domain, in which reference TRBV28 and TRBJ1-5 provide the parts outside the CDR3, is DVKVTQSSRYLVKRTGEKVFLECVQDMDHENMFWYRQDPGLGLRLIYFSYDVKMKEKGDIPEGYSVSREKKERFSLILESASTNQTSMYLCASRYTTGLYEPQHFGDGTRLSIL.

Comment on this clonotype: A much larger clone lies a single base off, so this may be a read error. This rearrangement joins TRBV5-5 to TRBJ1-4, with 8 bases that match TRBD1. With 6 bases clipped from V and 8 bases from J, the junction kept 12 bases outside the gene matches. Germline V gene sequence: CDR1 SGHKS, CDR2 YYEKEE (reference sequence). CDR3 length equals 15 residues. The CDR3: CASILPQGAAEKLFF. Written as DNA, the CDR3 is TGTGCCAGCATCCTTCCCCAGGGGGCCGCGGAAAAACTGTTTTTT.

Ten or more counts support this clonotype. The chain links TRBV6-5 to TRBJ1-1, with 8 bases lining up with TRBD1. The CDR3 runs to 12 residues. Germline loops: CDR1 MNHEY, CDR2 SVGAGI. J gave up 7 bases and V 7 bases, and 5 bases lay outside the gene matches. The CDR3 bases are TGTGCCAGCATCACAGGGGGGAGTGAAGCTTTCTTT. It is translated as CASITGGSEAFF.

This clonotype has ten or more counts. The J gene is TRBJ1-1, the V gene TRBV27; weak D call: TRBD1 (6 bases). Germline CDR1 and CDR2: MNHEY and SMNVEV (reference sequence). The CDR3 length is 14 residues. Trimming cost V 1 base and J 6 bases, with 12 bases left between them. As DNA, the CDR3 is TGTGCCAGCAGTTTATTGCAGGGGAGCCCTGAAGCTTTCTTT. Residues: CASSLLQGSPEAFF.

This clonotype occurred many times. The chain employs TRBV4-3 and TRBJ2-7, with TRBD1 matching over 10 bases. The germline V gene has CDR1 LGHNA and CDR2 YSLEER. The CDR3 has 15 amino acids. J lost 4 bases, V lost 3 bases, and 6 bases had no gene match. The CDR3: CASSHGRTGGYEQYF. DNA of the CDR3: TGCGCCAGCAGCCACGGCAGGACAGGGGGATACGAGCAGTACTTC.

This clonotype was counted many times. This chain uses TRBV29-1 with TRBJ2-1; 10 bases are a match to TRBD1. This CDR3 comprises 15 residues. Germline CDR1 is SQVTM and CDR2 is ANQGSEA. V lost 1 base, J lost 4 bases, and 4 bases stayed unmatched. The CDR3 sequence: CSVEGTGGSYNEQFF. The CDR3, as DNA: TGCAGCGTTGAAGGGACAGGGGGGAGTTACAATGAGCAGTTCTTC.

The chain is built from TRBV27 and TRBJ1-5; D possibly corresponds to TRBD1 (5 bases). V gave up 9 bases and J gave up 7 bases, with 13 bases separating them. There are 12 residues in the CDR3. Germline lookup yields CDR1 MNHEY and CDR2 SMNVEV (reference sequence). The CDR3 region is CASKGLRQPQHF. DNA of the CDR3: TGTGCCAGTAAGGGGTTACGGCAGCCCCAGCATTTT.

This clonotype was found many times. The chain has TRBV19 and TRBJ2-6; D unclear. V was clipped by 3 bases and J by 2 bases, with 5 bases between them. Per the germline V gene, CDR1 is LNHDA and CDR2 is SQIVND (reference sequence). This CDR3 spans 14 amino acids. CDR3 DNA sequence: TGTGCCAGTAGTATCGCGGCTGGGGCCAACGTCCTGACTTTC. Translation: CASSIAAGANVLTF.

V is TRBV18 and J is TRBJ2-7, with 8 positions matching TRBD1. CDR3 length: 15 residues. Unmatched junction bases numbered 5, after V lost 2 bases and J lost 2 bases. Germline CDR1 is KGHSH and CDR2 is LQKENI. The CDR3 DNA is TGTGCCAGCTCACCAGAGACAGGGGCCACCTACGAGCAGTACTTC. This encodes CASSPETGATYEQYF.

This clonotype was seen ten or more times. This chain joins TRBV6-5 and TRBJ2-3; D is possibly TRBD2 (6 bases). The ends were cut back, 0 bases at V and 2 bases at J, with 12 bases in the middle. CDR1 MNHEY and CDR2 SVGAGI come from the germline V gene. This CDR3 contains 16 residues. CDR3 nucleotides: TGTGCCAGCAGTTACTCAACCGGAGGGGACACAGATACGCAGTATTTT. Protein product: CASSYSTGGDTDTQYF.

This clonotype occurred once. The J gene is TRBJ1-1, the V gene TRBV13; D is unclear. Germline CDR1 is PRHDT and CDR2 is FYEKMQ (reference sequence). Trimming removed 4 bases from V and 7 bases from J, with 19 bases in between. The CDR3 is 15 residues long. CDR3 loop: CASSSPGFSIGEAFF. CDR3 sequence (DNA): TGTGCCAGCAGCTCCCCGGGATTCTCGATCGGTGAAGCTTTCTTT.

With regard to this clonotype: The CDR3 does not end in the conserved phenylalanine or tryptophan, so this is likely a read error. V is TRBV6-2 or TRBV6-3 and J is TRBJ2-3, with a tentative D call TRBD2 (6 bases). Trimming took off 5 bases at V and 3 bases at J, with 21 bases between the two ends. CDR1 is MNHEY, CDR2 SVGEGT, per germline. CDR3 length: 17 amino acids. The CDR3: CASSVWDWRIRTDTQYS. DNA of the CDR3: TGTGCCAGCAGTGTTTGGGACTGGAGGATAAGGACAGATACGCAGTATTCT.

Points on this clonotype: Germline and junction disagree at one end, which may indicate a read error. This chain joins TRBV29-1 and TRBJ1-1; possibly TRBD1 for D (6 bases). CDR1 and CDR2 from the germline V gene are SQVTM and ANQGSEA. The CDR3 extends over 15 amino acids. Here the CDR3 DNA reads TGCAGCGTTGAAGGAGGGGACAACTGGAGCACTGAAGCTTCCTTT. Its protein is CSVEGGDNWSTEASF.

Many counts were recorded for this clonotype. The chain recombines TRBV12-3 or TRBV12-4 with TRBJ2-7; no definite D call. The CDR3 is made up of 13 amino acids. V lost 4 bases and J 2 bases, leaving 9 bases between the germline ends. The CDR3, as DNA: TGTGCCAGCAGTTCGACTGACCCCTACGAGCAGTACTTC. It specifies CASSSTDPYEQYF.

This clonotype was recorded a few times. This sequence joins TRBV28 and TRBJ2-1, with D perhaps given as TRBD1 or TRBD2 (6 bases each). Germline lookup yields CDR1 MDHEN and CDR2 SYDVKM. The CDR3 spans 15 residues. The germline V and J ends were trimmed by 7 bases and 2 bases, with 15 bases remaining between them. CDR3 region: CASTGGGGAYNEQFF. The CDR3 DNA is TGTGCCAGCACAGGAGGGGGTGGAGCCTACAATGAGCAGTTCTTC.